This T cell receptor (beta chain) appears in the sequencing data of a study of blood T cells in healthy people across ages. As regards this clonotype: One end of the junction varies from germline; a read error may be responsible.

Primed by a sample-barcoded 5' primer and a J-beta primer mix, a second PCR proceeded for 7 to 11 cycles. Using its own MiXCR run on the 5' RACE reads, TCRdb lists one record per CDR3 protein. The table has some 920,000 distinct CDR3 sequences, about 51% seen once. The CDR3 has 14 residues. Germline-derived CDR1 and CDR2 are SGHRS and YFSETQ. The gene calls are TRBV5-1 and TRBJ2-1, with a possible D match to TRBD2 (6 bases). Sequenced material: blood. The sequence was collected from an older woman in good health. CDR3 nucleotides: TGCGCCAGCAGCTTGGGGGCTAGCGATAATGTGCAGTTCTTC. This gives the protein CASSLGASDNVQFF. The full variable domain, with the rest looked up from reference TRBV5-1 and TRBJ2-1, is KAGVTQTPRYLIKTRGQQVTLSCSPISGHRSVSWYQQTPGQGLQFLFEYFSETQRNKGNFPGRFSGRQFSNSRSEMNVSTLELGDSALYLCASSLGASDNVQFFGPGTRLTVL.